The entry that follows covers one T cell receptor (beta chain) sequence. Its binding antigen is unknown. No much larger clone exists at a distance of one base, and base qualities are not known. In total, about 650 healthy bone marrow donors made up the cohort. All cohort members were sampled while nominally healthy, although unrecorded immune exposures were likely present. Of the approximately 700 cohort members, approximately 290 had a positive CMV serostatus and about 350 had a negative one, while no CMV serostatus was recorded for the donor. A peripheral blood sample was collected from each donor, and TCR beta sequencing was performed on peripheral blood mononuclear cells. Genomic DNA was extracted from the blood cell samples with the Qiagen DNeasy Blood Extraction Kit. These data are taken from a study of cytomegalovirus exposure and HLA in healthy donors (dated by TCRdb to 2016 to 2017). Regarding the study in general: An earlier analysis of 587 of the donors reported approximately 300 Gb of sequence data and approximately 110 million unique TCR beta sequences from roughly 180 million T cells. Around 320 gigabases of sequencing data and roughly 90 million unique TCR sequences were included in an early release covering roughly 600 HLA-typed donors. Of the 300 to 500 genotyped donors, 70% to 90% were placed in the genetic ancestry cluster associated with self-reported Caucasian donors. The study was designed to test whether signatures of past pathogen exposure could be identified by cataloging public T cell receptors. The study used immunosequencing to profile the T cell repertoires of more than 650 subjects and linked those repertoires to cytomegalovirus serostatus. In addition to the first cohort of 650 to 800 subjects, a separate validation cohort of approximately 110 different subjects was used. To predict cytomegalovirus infection status, the study combined high-throughput TCR immunosequencing, statistical association of individual TCRs with disease status, and machine learning. To study patterns of TCR occurrence, a later analysis re-analyzed previously published TCR beta repertoires from several hundred donors and added high-resolution HLA genotyping. The later analysis used no new phenotypic data to find candidate immune exposures, relying instead on TCR beta sequences and their occurrence across donors. An earlier analysis of 587 of the donors applied high-throughput TCR beta sequencing to assess whether each TCR beta V gene segment acted as functional or pseudogenic. Alongside the repertoire data, information on donor age, sex, ethnicity and CMV serostatus was compiled. In a later genetic analysis, genome-wide SNP genotypes for about 55% of the roughly 700 donors were used, and that subset was treated as a discovery cohort. All discovery cohort repertoires had been generated using a single sequencing platform. Both class I and class II loci were covered by HLA typing, at four-digit resolution. The number of typed donors differed by locus: about 629-640 for A, B, C, DRB1 and DQB1; roughly 510 for DQA1; roughly 600 for DPA1; and around 450 for DPB1. Roughly 5 DR-DQ haplotypes were handled as single units for association and clustering because linkage in the cohort was strong. Across 398 genotyped donors of the cohort, an average of about 220,000 unique TCR beta nucleotide sequences per donor were sequenced, and 15% to 20% of those sequences were non-productive. Study-wide conclusions, independent of this receptor: CMV serostatus was the only immune exposure information available for the cohort. Because HLA typing was unavailable for some donors at each locus, only the typed subset was used in association tests. The presence/absence analyses assumed that sequencing depth was roughly uniform across donors, and that assumption may not be true. This cohort had only TCR beta chains sequenced, and the lack of alpha or paired-chain data limited which features could be detected. Around 16 rarely observed V segments, including chromosome 9 orphons, were excluded from the earlier analysis of several hundred of the donors because counts were too low. A few of the identified cytomegalovirus-associated TCR beta chains were confirmed in vitro to be specific for cytomegalovirus antigens. A later genetic analysis associated a missense DCLRE1C variant with V-gene and J-gene trimming of TCR beta chains, and an independent cohort replicated the association. In the study, about 150 TCR beta chains were listed as associated with cytomegalovirus. Broadly in line with IMGT annotations, most TCR beta V segments showed up in productive rearrangements about 87% or about 30% of the time in an earlier analysis of under 700 of the donors. In a later genetic analysis, fewer N-insertions in productive TCRs were reported among donors in an Asian-associated ancestry cluster than the roughly 700-donor mean. According to a later analysis, parvovirus B19, influenza, CMV and Epstein-Barr virus appeared linked to several top co-occurrence clusters. Most TCR sequences were observed very rarely across donors, whereas some public TCRs were present in many individuals. The authors suggested that the approach could potentially be extended to other disease states and immunological phenotypes. A later analysis associated 16,951 TCR beta sequences with specific HLA alleles at a false discovery rate of 0.05. Most CMV-associated TCR beta chains appeared to be HLA-restricted in a later analysis, and the HLA associations seemed to be driven largely by CMV exposure. In a later analysis, HLA-associated TCR beta chains were found to be more clonally expanded and to have lower generation probabilities than equally common non-associated chains. A group of highly shared sequence variants was considered likely to be a technical artifact of the sequencing pipeline. In a later analysis, TCR association rates were found to vary across HLA loci, with the most associated TCRs seen for DRB1 alleles and the fewest for HLA-C alleles. Linkage disequilibrium might explain the correlated functional status among segregating V segments, but an unknown experimental factor could not be excluded. Cytomegalovirus status was reported to be diagnosed by the classifier with high specificity and sensitivity in both the original and validation cohorts. Some IMGT-functional V segments, including TRBV6-2 and TRBV6-3, could not be told apart with the 87-base-pair reads, so those segments were excluded. A further reported finding was that TCR beta sequences accurately predicted the HLA-A and HLA-B alleles for most subjects in the first cohort. Assigning TCR associations to individual alleles was difficult when HLA alleles, especially DR and DQ, strongly co-occurred.

Library preparation employed the immunoSEQ multiplex PCR assay. A mixture of 60 forward primers for TCR Vbeta segments and 13 reverse primers for TCR Jbeta segments was used in the multiplex PCR. Amplification of the CDR3 region of rearranged TCR beta genes was performed with a multiplex PCR assay on genomic DNA. Amplified TCR beta libraries were sequenced as 87-base-pair reads on the Illumina HiSeq System. In the authors' own workflow: A later analysis tallied roughly 78 million unique TCR beta chains across the 550 to 850 repertoires, and around 12 million of those chains were shared by two or more donors. Raw reads were error-corrected and collapsed into unique sequences by a nearest-neighbor algorithm in which closely related sequences were merged to remove PCR and sequencing errors. CDR3 sequences were aligned to IMGT reference sequences to assign V, D and J gene segments. Each retained sequence needed at least a six-nucleotide match to both a V gene segment and a J gene segment. Rearrangements were called productive when the CDR3 lacked stop codons and stayed in frame with V and J; all others were non-productive. Following IMGT convention, CDR3 was defined as the stretch from the second conserved V-encoded cysteine to the conserved J-encoded phenylalanine. The earlier analysis of 587 of the donors excluded sequences that lacked an unambiguous match to a single V gene segment. In an earlier analysis of 587 of the donors, a V segment was called functional when productive rearrangements were above 56.7%, and segregating when the standard deviation between donors exceeded 5%. To diagnose cytomegalovirus status from the catalog of TCR beta chain sequences, a statistical classification framework was built. In a later analysis, TCR nucleotide sequences were compared against IMGT/GENE-DB human TR gene sequences so that V and J genes could be assigned. A later analysis assigned CDR3 sequences and most-parsimonious VDJ recombination scenarios with the TCRdist pipeline. In a later analysis, every TCR beta chain was defined by the combination of its CDR3 amino acid sequence and its V-gene family, and reads without a unique V-gene family were dropped. In a later analysis, approximately 640 highly shared, low-generation-probability nucleotide sequences were removed to address suspected cross-contamination and a sequencing artifact. In a later analysis, a clonal expansion index for each public chain was calculated from normalized within-repertoire ranks of inferred template counts. In a later analysis, generation probabilities were computed using a VDJ recombination model fitted to out-of-frame rearrangements, and the results were checked against IGoR. In a later analysis, TCR-TCR, TCR-HLA and TCR-CMV co-occurrence was scored with hypergeometric tests, and a repertoire-size bias correction was applied to TCR pairs. False discovery rates were estimated in a later analysis by permuting HLA or CMV assignments 20 times. In a later analysis, co-occurring TCRs were grouped with DBSCAN, and TCRdist sequence similarity was added when clustering was performed within HLA-allele-positive subsets. Repertoires with fewer than 30,000 or more than 120,000 public chains, plus five repertoires with anomalous nucleotide sharing, were excluded from co-occurrence clustering. The table was pulled from immuneACCESS by TCRdb, which kept in-frame rearrangements only. Such tables lose some clones; where checked, under half of the loss comes from unresolved V genes, and the rest has no known cause. The DNA gave D and trimming, while V, J and clone size come from that table. The sample profile shows over 130,000 clones; around 75% of them were found once. In total, the top ten clones hold 3.5% of the sample.

The V end gives up 4 bases and the J end 2 bases, leaving 2 bases in the junction not matched to a gene. The CDR3 goes from the cysteine to the phenylalanine over 14 residues. Of all the DNA, just the CDR3 is kept, 42 bases in frame from base 1. CDR1 and CDR2 were assigned from the germline V gene as KGHSH and LQKENI. The sequence joins TRBV18 to TRBJ2-3; TRBD2 aligns with 8 central bases. The sample taken for sequencing was PBMCs. The TCR comes from a human donor in good health. In nucleotide form, the sequence is TGTGCCAGCTCACTTAGCGGGATCACAGATACGCAGTATTTT. Its coded protein is CASSLSGITDTQYF. With the portions outside the CDR3 filled from the reference TRBV18 and TRBJ2-3 genes, the complete variable region becomes NAGVMQNPRHLVRRRGQEARLRCSPMKGHSHVYWYRQLPEEGLKFMVYLQKENIIDESGMPKERFSAEFPKEGPSILRIQQVVRGDSAAYFCASSLSGITDTQYFGPGTRLTVL.